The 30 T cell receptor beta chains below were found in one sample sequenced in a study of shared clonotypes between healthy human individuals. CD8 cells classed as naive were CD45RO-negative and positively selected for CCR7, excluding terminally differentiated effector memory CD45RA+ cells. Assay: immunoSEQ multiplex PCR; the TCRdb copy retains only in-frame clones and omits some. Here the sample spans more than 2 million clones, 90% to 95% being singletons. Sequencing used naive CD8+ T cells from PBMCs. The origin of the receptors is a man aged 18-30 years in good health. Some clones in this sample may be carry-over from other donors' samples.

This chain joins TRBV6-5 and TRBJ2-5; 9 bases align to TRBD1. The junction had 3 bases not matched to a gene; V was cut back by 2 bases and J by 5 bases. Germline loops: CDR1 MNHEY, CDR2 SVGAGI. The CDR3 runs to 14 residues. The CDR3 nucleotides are TGTGCCAGCAGTTACACAGGGGGCAAGGAGACCCAGTACTTC. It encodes CASSYTGGKETQYF.

Here the CDR3 DNA reads TGTGCCAGCAGTTTATATCCGATGGAAGGCTACGAGCAGTACTTC. It codes for CASSLYPMEGYEQYF. The rearrangement uses TRBV27 and TRBJ2-7; no definite D call. Germline lookup yields CDR1 MNHEY and CDR2 SMNVEV (reference sequence). This CDR3 region has 15 residues. V gave up 1 base and J gave up 3 bases, with 13 bases separating them.

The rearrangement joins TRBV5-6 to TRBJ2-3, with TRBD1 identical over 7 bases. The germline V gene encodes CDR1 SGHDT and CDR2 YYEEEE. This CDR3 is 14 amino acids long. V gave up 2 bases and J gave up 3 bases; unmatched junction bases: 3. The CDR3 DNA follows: TGTGCCAGCAGCTTACGGACAGGAACAGATACGCAGTATTTT. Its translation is CASSLRTGTDTQYF.

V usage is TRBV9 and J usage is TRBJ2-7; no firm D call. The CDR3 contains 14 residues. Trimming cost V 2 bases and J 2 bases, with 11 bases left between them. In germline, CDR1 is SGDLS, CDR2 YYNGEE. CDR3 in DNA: TGTGCCAGCAGCGTCGAGAGTGGCCCCTACGAGCAGTACTTC. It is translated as CASSVESGPYEQYF.

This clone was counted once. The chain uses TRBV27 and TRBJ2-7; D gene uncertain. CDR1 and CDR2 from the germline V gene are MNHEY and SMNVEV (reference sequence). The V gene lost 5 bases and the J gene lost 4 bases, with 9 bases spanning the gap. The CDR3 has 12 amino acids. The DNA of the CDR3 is TGTGCCAGCAGTCCCCGGCGATACGAGCAGTACTTC. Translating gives CASSPRRYEQYF.

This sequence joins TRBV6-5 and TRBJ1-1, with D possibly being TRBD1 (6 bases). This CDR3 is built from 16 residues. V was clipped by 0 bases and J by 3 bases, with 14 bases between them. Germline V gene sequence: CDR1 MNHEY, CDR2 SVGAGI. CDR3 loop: CASSYSSGVFHTEAFF. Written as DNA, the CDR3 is TGTGCCAGCAGTTACTCGTCAGGGGTTTTTCACACTGAAGCTTTCTTT.

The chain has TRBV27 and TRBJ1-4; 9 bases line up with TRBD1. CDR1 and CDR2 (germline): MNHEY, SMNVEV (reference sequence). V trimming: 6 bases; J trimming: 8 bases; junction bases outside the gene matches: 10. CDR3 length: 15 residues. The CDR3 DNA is TGTGCCAGCAGCGCTTTATCGACAGGGGGGGAAAAACTGTTTTTT. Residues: CASSALSTGGEKLFF.

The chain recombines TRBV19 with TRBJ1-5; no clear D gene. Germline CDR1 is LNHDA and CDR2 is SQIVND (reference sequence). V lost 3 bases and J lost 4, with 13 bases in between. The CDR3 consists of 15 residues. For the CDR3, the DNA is TGTGCCAGTAGTATCGGACTGGGATTTAATCAGCCCCAGCATTTT. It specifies CASSIGLGFNQPQHF.

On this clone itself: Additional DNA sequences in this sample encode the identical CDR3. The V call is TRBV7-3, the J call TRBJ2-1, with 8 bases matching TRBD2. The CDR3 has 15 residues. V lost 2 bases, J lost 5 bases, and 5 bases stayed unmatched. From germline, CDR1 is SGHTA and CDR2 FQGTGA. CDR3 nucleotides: TGTGCCAGCAGCTTACTGGCGGGAGGCAACAATGAGCAGTTCTTC. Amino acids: CASSLLAGGNNEQFF.

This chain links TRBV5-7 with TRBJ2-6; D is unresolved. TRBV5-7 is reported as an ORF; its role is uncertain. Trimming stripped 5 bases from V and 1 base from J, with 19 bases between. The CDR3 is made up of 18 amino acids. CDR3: CASSFKTGRVSGANVLTF. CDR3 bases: TGTGCCAGCAGTTTCAAGACGGGTAGGGTTTCTGGGGCCAACGTCCTGACTTTC.

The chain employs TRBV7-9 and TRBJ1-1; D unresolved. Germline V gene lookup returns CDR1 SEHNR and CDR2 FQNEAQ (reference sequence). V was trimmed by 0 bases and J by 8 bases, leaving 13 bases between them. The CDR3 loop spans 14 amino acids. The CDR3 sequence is CASSLALGPWEAFF. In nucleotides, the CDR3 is TGTGCCAGCAGCTTAGCTCTTGGACCGTGGGAAGCTTTCTTT.

In DNA form, the CDR3 reads TGTGCCAGCAGTACCCACAGGGTGGGTGAGCAGTACTTC. This codes for CASSTHRVGEQYF. The genes are TRBV27 and TRBJ2-7; a weak D match, TRBD1 (6 bases). Trimming stripped 5 bases from V and 7 bases from J, with 15 bases between. The CDR3 covers 13 residues. In germline, CDR1 is MNHEY, CDR2 SMNVEV (reference sequence).

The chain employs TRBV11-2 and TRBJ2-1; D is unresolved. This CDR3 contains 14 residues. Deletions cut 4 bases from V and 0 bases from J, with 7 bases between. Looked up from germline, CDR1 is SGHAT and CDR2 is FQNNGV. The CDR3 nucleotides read TGTGCCAGCAGCTCGAGGAACTCCTACAATGAGCAGTTCTTC. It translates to CASSSRNSYNEQFF.

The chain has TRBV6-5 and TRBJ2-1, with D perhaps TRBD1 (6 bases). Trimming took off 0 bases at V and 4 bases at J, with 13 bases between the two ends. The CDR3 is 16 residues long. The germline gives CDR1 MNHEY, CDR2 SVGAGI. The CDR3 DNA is TGTGCCAGCAGTTACTCGATGGGGGCCGGATACAATGAGCAGTTCTTC. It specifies CASSYSMGAGYNEQFF.

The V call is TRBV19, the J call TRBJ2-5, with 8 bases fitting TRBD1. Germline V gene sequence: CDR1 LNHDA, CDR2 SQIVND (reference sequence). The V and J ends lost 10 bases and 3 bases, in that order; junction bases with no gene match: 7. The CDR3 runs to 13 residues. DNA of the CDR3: TGTGCCACCGCGGACAGGGACGAAGAGACCCAGTACTTC. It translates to CATADRDEETQYF. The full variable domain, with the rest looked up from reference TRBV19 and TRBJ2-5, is DGGITQSPKYLFRKEGQNVTLSCEQNLNHDAMYWYRQDPGQGLRLIYYSQIVNDFQKGDIAEGYSVSREKKESFPLTVTSAQKNPTAFYLCATADRDEETQYFGPGTRLLVL.

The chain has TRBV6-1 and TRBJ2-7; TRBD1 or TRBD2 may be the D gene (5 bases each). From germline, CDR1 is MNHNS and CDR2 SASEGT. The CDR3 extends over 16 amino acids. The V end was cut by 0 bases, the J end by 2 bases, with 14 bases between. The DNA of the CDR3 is TGTGCCAGCAGTGAAGCGAAACTTCCGGGACCCTACGAGCAGTACTTC. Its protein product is CASSEAKLPGPYEQYF.

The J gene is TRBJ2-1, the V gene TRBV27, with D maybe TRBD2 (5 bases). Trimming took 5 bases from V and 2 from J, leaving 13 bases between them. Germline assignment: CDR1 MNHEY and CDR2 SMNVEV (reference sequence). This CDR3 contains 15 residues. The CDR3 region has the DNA TGTGCCAGCAGTCCCTGGGAGATCCCCTACAATGAGCAGTTCTTC. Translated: CASSPWEIPYNEQFF.

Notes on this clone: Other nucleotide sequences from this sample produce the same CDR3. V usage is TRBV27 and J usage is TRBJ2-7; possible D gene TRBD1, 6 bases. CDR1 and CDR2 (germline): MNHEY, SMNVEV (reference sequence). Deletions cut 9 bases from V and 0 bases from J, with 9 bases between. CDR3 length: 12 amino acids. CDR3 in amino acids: CASRGFSYEQYF. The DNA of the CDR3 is TGTGCCAGTAGGGGGTTCTCCTACGAGCAGTACTTC.

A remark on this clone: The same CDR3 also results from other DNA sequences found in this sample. CDR3 sequence reads: CASSLDSLSYEQYF. CDR3 nucleotides: TGTGCCAGCAGCCTGGACAGCCTAAGCTACGAGCAGTACTTC. The genes are TRBV5-6 and TRBJ2-7; maybe TRBD1 (6 bases). Germline assignment: CDR1 SGHDT and CDR2 YYEEEE. The CDR3 runs to 14 residues. V lost 4 bases and J lost 3, with 14 bases in between.

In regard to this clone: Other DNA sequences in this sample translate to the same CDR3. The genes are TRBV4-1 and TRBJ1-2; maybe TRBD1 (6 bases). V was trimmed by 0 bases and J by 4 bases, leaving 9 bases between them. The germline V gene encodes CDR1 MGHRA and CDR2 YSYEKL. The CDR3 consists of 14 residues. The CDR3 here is CASSQDRGPYGYTF. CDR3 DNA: TGCGCCAGCAGCCAAGACAGGGGCCCCTATGGCTACACCTTC.

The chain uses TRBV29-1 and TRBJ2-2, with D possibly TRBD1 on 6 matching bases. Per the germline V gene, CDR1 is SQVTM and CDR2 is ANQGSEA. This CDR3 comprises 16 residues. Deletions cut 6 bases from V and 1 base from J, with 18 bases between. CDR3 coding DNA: TGCAGCGTCCTCGGGGCAGGGGCAAAGAACACCGGGGAGCTGTTTTTT. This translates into CSVLGAGAKNTGELFF.

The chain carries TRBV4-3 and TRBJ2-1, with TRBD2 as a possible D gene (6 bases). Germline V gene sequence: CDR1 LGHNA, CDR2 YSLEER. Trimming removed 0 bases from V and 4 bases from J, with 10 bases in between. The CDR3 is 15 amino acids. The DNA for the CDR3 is TGCGCCAGCAGCCAAGATGGAGGGAGGTACAATGAGCAGTTCTTC. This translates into CASSQDGGRYNEQFF.

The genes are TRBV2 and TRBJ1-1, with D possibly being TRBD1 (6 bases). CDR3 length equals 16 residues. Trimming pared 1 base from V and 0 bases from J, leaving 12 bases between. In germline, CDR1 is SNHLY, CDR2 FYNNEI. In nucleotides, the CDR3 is TGTGCCAGCAGTGAAGGCCCCAGGACAGTGAACACTGAAGCTTTCTTT. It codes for CASSEGPRTVNTEAFF.

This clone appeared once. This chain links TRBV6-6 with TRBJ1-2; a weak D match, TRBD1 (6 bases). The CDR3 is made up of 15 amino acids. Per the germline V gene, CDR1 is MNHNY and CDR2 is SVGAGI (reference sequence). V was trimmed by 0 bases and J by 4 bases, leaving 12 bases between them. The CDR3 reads CASSYSKDRSYGYTF. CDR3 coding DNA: TGTGCCAGCAGTTACTCGAAGGACAGAAGCTATGGCTACACCTTC.

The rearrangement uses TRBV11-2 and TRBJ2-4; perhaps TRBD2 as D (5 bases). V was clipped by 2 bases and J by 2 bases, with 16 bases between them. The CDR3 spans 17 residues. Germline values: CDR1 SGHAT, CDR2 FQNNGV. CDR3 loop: CASSLYGSVTPKNIQYF. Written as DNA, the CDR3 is TGTGCCAGCAGCTTATATGGGAGTGTGACACCCAAAAACATTCAGTACTTC.

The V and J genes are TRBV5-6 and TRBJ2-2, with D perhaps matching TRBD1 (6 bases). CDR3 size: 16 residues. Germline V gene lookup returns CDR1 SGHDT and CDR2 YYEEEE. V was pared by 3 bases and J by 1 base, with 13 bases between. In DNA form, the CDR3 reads TGTGCCAGCAGCTCTGGACAGCTCGGGAACACCGGGGAGCTGTTTTTT. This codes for CASSSGQLGNTGELFF.

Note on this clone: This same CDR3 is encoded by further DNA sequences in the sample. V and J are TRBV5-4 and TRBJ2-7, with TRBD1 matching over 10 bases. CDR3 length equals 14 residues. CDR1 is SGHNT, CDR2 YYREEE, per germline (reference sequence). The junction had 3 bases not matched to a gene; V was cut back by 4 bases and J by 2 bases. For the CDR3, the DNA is TGTGCCAGCAGCCCCGGACAGGGGGCCTACGAGCAGTACTTC. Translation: CASSPGQGAYEQYF.

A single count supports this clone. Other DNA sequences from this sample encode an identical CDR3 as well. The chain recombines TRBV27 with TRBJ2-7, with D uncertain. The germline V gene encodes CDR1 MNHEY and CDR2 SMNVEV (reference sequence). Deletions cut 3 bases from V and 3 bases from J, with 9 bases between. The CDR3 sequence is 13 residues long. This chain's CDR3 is CASSFGGSYEQYF. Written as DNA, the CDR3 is TGTGCCAGCAGTTTTGGCGGCAGCTACGAGCAGTACTTC.

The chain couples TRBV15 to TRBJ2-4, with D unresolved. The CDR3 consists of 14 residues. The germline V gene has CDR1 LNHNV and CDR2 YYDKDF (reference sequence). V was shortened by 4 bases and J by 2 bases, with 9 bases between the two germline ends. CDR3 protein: CATSTELSKNIQYF. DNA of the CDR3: TGTGCCACCAGCACAGAACTATCCAAAAACATTCAGTACTTC.

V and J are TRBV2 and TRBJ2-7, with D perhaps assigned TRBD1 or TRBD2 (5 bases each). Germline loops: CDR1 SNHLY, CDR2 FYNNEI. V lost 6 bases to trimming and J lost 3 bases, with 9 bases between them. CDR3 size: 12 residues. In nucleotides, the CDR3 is TGTGCCAGCAGCCGGGACGGCTACGAGCAGTACTTC. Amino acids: CASSRDGYEQYF.